A selection of T cell receptor beta chains follows, all from one sample in a study of T cell responses to AZD1222 COVID-19 vaccine. The method was immunoSEQ multiplex PCR; TCRdb's version includes in-frame clones alone and lacks a portion of them. The repertoire holds about 130,000 clones, with about 92% as singletons. Sequencing was performed on peripheral blood, taken on day 0 of AZD1222 vaccination. These receptors were taken from an adult in good health. The CDR3 runs from the conserved cysteine through the conserved F or W. A D gene is named only where the DNA matches it firmly. Clone size is not always given. Where it is, it says once, few, many or a class for expanded clones.

d_gene: -; v_gene: TRBV7-9; j_gene: TRBJ1-1; abundance: -; CDR3aa: CASSFSGLDTEAFF; CDR3nt: TGTGCCAGCAGCTTTTCCGGTTTAGACACTGAAGCTTTCTTT
d_gene: -; v_gene: TRBV19; j_gene: TRBJ1-2; abundance: -; CDR3aa: CASTKDFNYGYTF; CDR3nt: TGTGCCAGTACCAAAGATTTTAACTATGGCTACACCTTC
d_gene: -; v_gene: TRBV3-1/TRBV3-2; j_gene: TRBJ1-5; abundance: -; CDR3aa: CASSQAPAGAGQPQHF; CDR3nt: TGTGCCAGCAGCCAAGCCCCGGCGGGGGCCGGTCAGCCCCAGCATTTT
d_gene: TRBD1; v_gene: TRBV27; j_gene: TRBJ1-4; abundance: few; CDR3aa: CASSQGQKDEKLFF; CDR3nt: TGTGCCAGCAGTCAGGGACAGAAGGATGAAAAACTGTTTTTT
d_gene: TRBD1; v_gene: TRBV2; j_gene: TRBJ1-6; abundance: -; CDR3aa: CASSEGDSSLNSPLHF; CDR3nt: TGTGCCAGCAGTGAAGGGGACAGTTCGTTGAATTCACCCCTCCACTTT
d_gene: TRBD1; v_gene: TRBV7-6; j_gene: TRBJ1-1; abundance: -; CDR3aa: CASSGRDRGTEAFF; CDR3nt: TGTGCCAGCAGCGGCCGGGACAGGGGCACTGAAGCTTTCTTT
d_gene: -; v_gene: TRBV5-5; j_gene: TRBJ2-7; abundance: -; CDR3aa: CASSLLQDRGEQYF; CDR3nt: TGTGCCAGCAGCTTGTTGCAGGATCGTGGAGAGCAGTACTTC
d_gene: -; v_gene: TRBV27; j_gene: TRBJ2-3; abundance: -; CDR3aa: CASSLHPAGRQFNTQYF; CDR3nt: TGTGCCAGCAGTTTGCACCCGGCAGGGCGCCAATTTAATACGCAGTATTTT
d_gene: TRBD1; v_gene: TRBV18; j_gene: TRBJ2-3; abundance: -; CDR3aa: CASSPGQGSNTDTQYF; CDR3nt: TGTGCCAGCTCACCTGGACAGGGCAGTAATACAGATACGCAGTATTTT
d_gene: -; v_gene: TRBV19; j_gene: TRBJ1-1; abundance: once; CDR3aa: CASSMTGEWNTEAFF; CDR3nt: TGTGCCAGTAGTATGACAGGTGAGTGGAACACTGAAGCTTTCTTT
d_gene: -; v_gene: TRBV4-3; j_gene: TRBJ2-2; abundance: -; CDR3aa: CASSQDQGSFIGELFF; CDR3nt: TGCGCCAGCAGCCAAGATCAGGGTTCGTTCATCGGGGAGCTGTTTTTT
d_gene: -; v_gene: TRBV6-1; j_gene: TRBJ1-5; abundance: -; CDR3aa: CASSEGQPQHF; CDR3nt: TGTGCCAGCAGTGAGGGTCAGCCCCAGCATTTT
d_gene: TRBD2; v_gene: TRBV3-1/TRBV3-2; j_gene: TRBJ2-1; abundance: -; CDR3aa: CASSQDLLALYNEQFF; CDR3nt: TGTGCCAGCAGCCAAGATCTACTAGCGCTCTACAATGAGCAGTTCTTC